This T cell receptor beta chain came from a study of PD-L1 blockade in urothelial cancer. The V gene lost 2 bases and the J gene lost 2 bases, with 13 bases spanning the gap. This CDR3 has 16 amino acids. The germline V gene encodes CDR1 MNHNS and CDR2 SASEGT. Time point in this sample: peripheral blood 6 weeks after treatment start. Using immunoSEQ multiplex PCR, the repertoire was profiled, and TCRdb retains in-frame clones only, with some absent. The sample lists some 50,000 clones, under 85% seen once, with 1.5% to 2% in the top ten. Sequencing used PBMCs, obtained around atezolizumab (anti-PD-L1) treatment. The source is a man in his forties or fifties with urothelial cancer. V gene TRBV6-1 combines with J gene TRBJ2-1; D is undetermined. The CDR3 spells CASSEIRWSPYNEQFF. As DNA, the CDR3 is TGTGCCAGCAGTGAAATCCGGTGGTCCCCCTACAATGAGCAGTTCTTC.